This T cell receptor beta chain was sequenced during a study of blood T cell repertoires in COVID-19 (TCRdb year 2020). The study in broad terms: Samples from collaborators originated in the United States, Italy and Spain and spanned both the acute and convalescent phases of COVID-19. Deeply sampled blood TCRbeta repertoires from subjects exposed to, actively infected with, or recovered from COVID-19 were included in the dataset. Where HLA class I and class II types were available, the types were taken from metadata supplied by the sample provider, not from assay-based typing. Samples were obtained from the ongoing ImmuneRACE study (first 160 participants) and from some 1,200 subjects provided by 6 global collaborators. A de-identified subject ID, COVID-19 status, age in years and sex were almost always included in the sample metadata. A freely available public database, intended as a resource for researchers studying the immune response to SARS-CoV-2, is where the repertoires were released. The material from the prospective study consisted of cDNA or gDNA derived from T cells, B-cell-depleted T cells, or PBMCs. The investigation overall reported the following: The amount of clinical and demographic metadata varied by source and participant and was provided uncurated.

In Seattle, one collaborating source enrolled patients while the infection was active and tracked those patients longitudinally over the course of disease. The collaborating institutions used their own protocols to collect whole blood in K2EDTA tubes. For TCRbeta analysis, collaborators shipped samples as frozen whole blood, isolated PBMCs, or DNA extracted from either of those sample types. Reading from cysteine to phenylalanine, the CDR3 counts 15 amino acids. CDR3 DNA only is kept here, 45 bases in frame from base 1. The V end loses 4 bases and the J end loses 0 bases, and a stretch of 14 bases separates them. As encoded in the germline V gene, CDR1 is SGHTS while CDR2 is YDEGEE. On this clone itself: The clone's antigen remains unknown. Base qualities are not at hand, and no much larger clone is one base apart.

TCRbeta CDR3 regions were amplified from genomic DNA by means of the immunoSEQ Assay, a bias-controlled multiplex PCR. The authors' analysis ran thus. The number of nucleated cells in each sample was estimated by amplification of reference gene primers within the assay. Sequence reads were collapsed and filtered to measure the absolute abundance of every unique TCRbeta CDR3 rearrangement. Productive Simpson clonality was computed per sample as the square root of Simpson's diversity index over productive rearrangements. TCRdb limited this immuneACCESS table to in-frame rearrangements with V and J called. A share of clones is missing; checked studies link under half to unresolved V genes, and the rest is unexplained. Clonal size and the V and J genes are those of that table, whereas D and trimming came from the DNA. The sample includes over 150,000 clones, with around 85% observed a single time. The top ten clones comprise approximately 0.63% of the sample.

The chain couples TRBV5-8 to TRBJ2-7, with no confident D gene call. The specimen sequenced was peripheral blood. The receptor comes from a man in his fifties or sixties with COVID-19, enrolled during active disease. Here is the DNA: TGTGCCAGCAGCCCCTGGGCCGTGAACTCCTACGAGCAGTACTTC. Translated, this is CASSPWAVNSYEQYF. Where the CDR3 stops, the reference TRBV5-8 and TRBJ2-7 genes take over; the full variable domain is EAGVTQSPTHLIKTRGQQATLRCSPISGHTSVYWYQQALGLGLQFLLWYDEGEERNRGNFPPRFSGRQFPNYSSELNVNALELEDSALYLCASSPWAVNSYEQYFGPGTRLTVT.